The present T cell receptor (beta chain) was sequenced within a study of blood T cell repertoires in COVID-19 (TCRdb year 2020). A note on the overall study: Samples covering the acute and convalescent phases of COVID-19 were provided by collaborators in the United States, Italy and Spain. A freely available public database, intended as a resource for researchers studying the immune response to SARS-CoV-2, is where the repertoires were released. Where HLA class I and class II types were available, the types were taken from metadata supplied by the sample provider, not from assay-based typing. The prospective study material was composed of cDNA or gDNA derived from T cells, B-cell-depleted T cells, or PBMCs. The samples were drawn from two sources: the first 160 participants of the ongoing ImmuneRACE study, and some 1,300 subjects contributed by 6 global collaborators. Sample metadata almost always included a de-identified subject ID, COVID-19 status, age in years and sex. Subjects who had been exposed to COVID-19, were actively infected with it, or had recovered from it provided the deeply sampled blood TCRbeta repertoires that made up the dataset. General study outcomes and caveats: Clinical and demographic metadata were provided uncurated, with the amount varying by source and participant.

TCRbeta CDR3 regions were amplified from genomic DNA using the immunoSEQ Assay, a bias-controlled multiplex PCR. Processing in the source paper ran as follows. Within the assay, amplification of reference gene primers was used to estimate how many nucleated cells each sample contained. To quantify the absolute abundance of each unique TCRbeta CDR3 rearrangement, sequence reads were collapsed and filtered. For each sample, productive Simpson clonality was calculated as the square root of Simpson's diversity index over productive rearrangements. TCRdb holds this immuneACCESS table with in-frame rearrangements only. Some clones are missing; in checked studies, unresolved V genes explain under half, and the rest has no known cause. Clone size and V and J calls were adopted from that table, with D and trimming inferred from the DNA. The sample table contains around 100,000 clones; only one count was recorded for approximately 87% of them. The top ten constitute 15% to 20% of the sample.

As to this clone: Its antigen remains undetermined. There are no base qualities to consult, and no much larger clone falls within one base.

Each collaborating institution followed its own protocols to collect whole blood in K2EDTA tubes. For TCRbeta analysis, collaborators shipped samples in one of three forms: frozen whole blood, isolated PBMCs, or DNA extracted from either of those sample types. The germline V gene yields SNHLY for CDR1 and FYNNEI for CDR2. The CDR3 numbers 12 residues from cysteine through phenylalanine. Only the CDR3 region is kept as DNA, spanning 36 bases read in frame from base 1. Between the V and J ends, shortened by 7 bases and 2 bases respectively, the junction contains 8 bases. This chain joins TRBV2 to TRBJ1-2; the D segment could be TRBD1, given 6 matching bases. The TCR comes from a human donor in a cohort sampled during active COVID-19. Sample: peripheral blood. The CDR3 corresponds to CASNQGNYGYTF. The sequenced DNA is TGTGCCAGCAATCAGGGGAACTATGGCTACACCTTC.